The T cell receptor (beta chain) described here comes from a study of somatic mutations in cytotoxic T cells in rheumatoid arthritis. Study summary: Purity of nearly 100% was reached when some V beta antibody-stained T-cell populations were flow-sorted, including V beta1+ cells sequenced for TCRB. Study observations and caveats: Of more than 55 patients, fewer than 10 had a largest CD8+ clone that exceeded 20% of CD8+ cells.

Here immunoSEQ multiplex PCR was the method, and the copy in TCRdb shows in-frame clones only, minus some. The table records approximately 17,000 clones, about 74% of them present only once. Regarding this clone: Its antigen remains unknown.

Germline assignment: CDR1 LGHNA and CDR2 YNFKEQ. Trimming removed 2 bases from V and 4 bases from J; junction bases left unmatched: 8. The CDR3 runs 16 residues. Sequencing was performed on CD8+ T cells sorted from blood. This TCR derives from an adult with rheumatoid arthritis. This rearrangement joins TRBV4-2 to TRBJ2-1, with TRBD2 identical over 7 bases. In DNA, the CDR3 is TGTGCCAGCAGCCAAACATGGGGGGGAGGGTACAATGAGCAGTTCTTC. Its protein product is CASSQTWGGGYNEQFF.